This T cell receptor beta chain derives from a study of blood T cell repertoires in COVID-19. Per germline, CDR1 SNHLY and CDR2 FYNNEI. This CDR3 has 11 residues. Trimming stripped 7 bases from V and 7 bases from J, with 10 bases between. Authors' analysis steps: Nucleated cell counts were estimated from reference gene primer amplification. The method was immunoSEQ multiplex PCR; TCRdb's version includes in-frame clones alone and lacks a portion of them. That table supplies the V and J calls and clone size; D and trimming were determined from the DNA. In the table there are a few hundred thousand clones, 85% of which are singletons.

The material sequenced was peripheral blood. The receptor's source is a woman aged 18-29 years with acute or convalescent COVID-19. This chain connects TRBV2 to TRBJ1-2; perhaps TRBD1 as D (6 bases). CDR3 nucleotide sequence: TGTGCCAGCAAACAGGGTAGTGGCTACACCTTC. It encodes CASKQGSGYTF.